In its sample, the clone carrying this TCR beta chain was seen a few times. Its antigen is as yet unknown. This sample is drawn from a study of beta chain features in type 1 diabetes. TCRB transcripts that were expressed got sequenced, as all of the isolated RNA had been reverse transcribed. Generated by immunoSEQ multiplex PCR, the TCRdb table keeps only in-frame clones and is missing some. The repertoire has more than 350,000 clones, around 10% of them found once; the top ten carry less than 0.06%. Study outcomes and limitations: In the patient group, naive, central memory and Treg TCRB repertoires seemed more alike than in the healthy donor group.

The CDR3 is 14 amino acids. The V gene's germline CDR1 is GTSNPN and CDR2 SVGIG (reference sequence). Trimming cost V 5 bases and J 5 bases; bases outside gene matches: 10. Sample: naive CD4+ T cells from blood. V and J are TRBV30 and TRBJ2-7, with 9 bases lining up with TRBD1. The TCR sequence derives from a woman aged 18-30 years in good health. The CDR3, as DNA: TGTGCCTGGGGTCCGGGACAGGGTGGGGACGAGCAGTACTTC. Translation: CAWGPGQGGDEQYF.